This T cell receptor (beta chain) was recovered during a study of beta chain features in type 1 diabetes. Study background: Across every sample, some 110 million sorted cells were examined in total. Whole-study results and caveats: Compared to healthy donors, patients appeared to have naive, central memory and Treg TCRB repertoires that were more alike. Patients and controls would share equally any PCR tilt toward shorter templates.

The study reverse transcribed the entire isolated RNA, so it sequenced expressed TCRB transcripts. Libraries were prepared by immunoSEQ multiplex PCR; TCRdb keeps only in-frame clonotypes and omits some of them. The sample has roughly 370,000 clones, about 14% seen once; the top ten hold about 0.034%. A remark on this clone: Its antigen is not known.

With V trimmed by 2 bases and J by 2 bases, 6 bases remained unmatched. CDR3 length equals 15 residues. Germline V CDR1 and CDR2: SGDLS, YYNGEE. The sample was naive CD4+ T cells from blood. The chain employs TRBV9 and TRBJ2-5; 7 positions match TRBD2. The receptor was isolated from a man aged 25-40 years in good health. In DNA, the CDR3 is TGTGCCAGCAGCGTGCTTGGCGGGAGACAAGAGACCCAGTACTTC. Translating it yields CASSVLGGRQETQYF.